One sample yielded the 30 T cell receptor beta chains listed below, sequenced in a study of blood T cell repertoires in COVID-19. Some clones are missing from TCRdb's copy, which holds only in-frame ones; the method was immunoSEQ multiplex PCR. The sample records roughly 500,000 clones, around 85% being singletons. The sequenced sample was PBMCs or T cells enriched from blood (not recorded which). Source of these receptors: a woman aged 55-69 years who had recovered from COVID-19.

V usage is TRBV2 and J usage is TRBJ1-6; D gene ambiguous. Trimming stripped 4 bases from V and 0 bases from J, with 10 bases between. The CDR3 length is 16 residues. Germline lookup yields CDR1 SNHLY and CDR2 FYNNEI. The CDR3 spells CASSGGGSSYNSPLHF. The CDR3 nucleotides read TGTGCCAGCAGTGGGGGAGGAAGCTCCTATAATTCACCCCTCCACTTT.

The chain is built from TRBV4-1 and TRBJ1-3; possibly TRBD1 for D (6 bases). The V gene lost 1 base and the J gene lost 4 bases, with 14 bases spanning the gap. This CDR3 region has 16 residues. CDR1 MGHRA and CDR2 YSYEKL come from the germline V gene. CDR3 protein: CASSQGRGSLGNTIYF. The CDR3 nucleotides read TGCGCCAGCAGCCAAGGAAGGGGGAGTCTGGGAAACACCATATATTTT.

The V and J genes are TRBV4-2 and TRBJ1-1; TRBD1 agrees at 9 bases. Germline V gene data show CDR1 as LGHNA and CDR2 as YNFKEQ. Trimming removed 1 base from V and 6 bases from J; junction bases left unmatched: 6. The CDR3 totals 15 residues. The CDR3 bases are TGTGCCAGCAGCCAAGGGGGGACAGGGAATCCTGAAGCTTTCTTT. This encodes CASSQGGTGNPEAFF.

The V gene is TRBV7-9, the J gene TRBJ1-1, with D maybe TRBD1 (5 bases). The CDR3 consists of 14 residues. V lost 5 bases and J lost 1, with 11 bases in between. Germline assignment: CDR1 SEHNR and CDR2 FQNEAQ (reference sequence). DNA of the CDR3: TGTGCCAGCAGCCCAGGACACTCGAACACTGAAGCTTTCTTT. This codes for CASSPGHSNTEAFF.

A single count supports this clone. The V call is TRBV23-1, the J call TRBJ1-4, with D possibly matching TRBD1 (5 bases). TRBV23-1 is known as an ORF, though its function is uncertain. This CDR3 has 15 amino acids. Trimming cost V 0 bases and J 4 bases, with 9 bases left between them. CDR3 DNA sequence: TGCGCCAGCAGTCAATCCGGGCAGGGTAATGAAAAACTGTTTTTT. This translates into CASSQSGQGNEKLFF.

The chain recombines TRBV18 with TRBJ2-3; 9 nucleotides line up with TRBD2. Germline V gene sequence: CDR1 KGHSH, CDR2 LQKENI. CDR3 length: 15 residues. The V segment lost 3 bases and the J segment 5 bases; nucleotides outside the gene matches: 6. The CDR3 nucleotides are TGTGCCAGCTCACCTGGGACTAGCAGGTTAGATACGCAGTATTTT. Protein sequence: CASSPGTSRLDTQYF.

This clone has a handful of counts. The CDR3 here is CASSVWTGNNSPLHF. For the CDR3, the DNA is TGTGCCAGCAGCGTGTGGACAGGGAATAATTCACCCCTCCACTTT. This chain uses TRBV11-2 with TRBJ1-6; the match to TRBD1 covers 8 bases. V lost 5 bases to trimming and J lost 5 bases; unmatched junction nucleotides: 5. The germline V gene encodes CDR1 SGHAT and CDR2 FQNNGV. CDR3 size: 15 residues.

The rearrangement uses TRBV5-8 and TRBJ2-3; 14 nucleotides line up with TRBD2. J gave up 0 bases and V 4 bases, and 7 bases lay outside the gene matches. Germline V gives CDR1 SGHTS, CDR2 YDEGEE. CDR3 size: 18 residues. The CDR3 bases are TGTGCCAGCAGCCGAGGACTAGCGGGGGGCTTGAGCACAGATACGCAGTATTTT. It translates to CASSRGLAGGLSTDTQYF.

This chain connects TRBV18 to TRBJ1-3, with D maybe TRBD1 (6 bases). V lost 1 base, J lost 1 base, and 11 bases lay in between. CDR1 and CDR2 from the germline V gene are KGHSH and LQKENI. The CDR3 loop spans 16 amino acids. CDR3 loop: CASSPQTGQSGNTIYF. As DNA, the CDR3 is TGTGCCAGCTCACCACAGACAGGCCAATCTGGAAACACCATATATTTT.

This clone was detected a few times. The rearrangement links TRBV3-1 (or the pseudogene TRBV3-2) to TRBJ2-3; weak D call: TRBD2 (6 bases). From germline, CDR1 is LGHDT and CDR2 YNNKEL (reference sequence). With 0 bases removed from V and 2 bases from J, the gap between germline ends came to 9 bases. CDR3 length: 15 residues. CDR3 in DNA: TGTGCCAGCAGCCAAGATAGCGGTAACACAGATACGCAGTATTTT. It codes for CASSQDSGNTDTQYF.

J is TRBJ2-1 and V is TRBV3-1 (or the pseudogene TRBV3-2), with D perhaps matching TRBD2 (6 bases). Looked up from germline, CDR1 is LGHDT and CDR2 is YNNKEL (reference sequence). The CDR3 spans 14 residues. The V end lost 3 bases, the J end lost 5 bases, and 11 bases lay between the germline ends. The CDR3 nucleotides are TGTGCCAGCAGCCACTTCGCGGGGAACAATGAGCAGTTCTTC. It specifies CASSHFAGNNEQFF.

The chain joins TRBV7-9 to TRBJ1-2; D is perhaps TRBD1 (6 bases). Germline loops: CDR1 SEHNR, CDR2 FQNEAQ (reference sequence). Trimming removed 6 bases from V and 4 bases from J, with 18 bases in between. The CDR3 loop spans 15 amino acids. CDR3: CASSSPGGRSYGYTF. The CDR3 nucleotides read TGTGCCAGCAGTTCGCCGGGGGGGCGCTCCTATGGCTACACCTTC.

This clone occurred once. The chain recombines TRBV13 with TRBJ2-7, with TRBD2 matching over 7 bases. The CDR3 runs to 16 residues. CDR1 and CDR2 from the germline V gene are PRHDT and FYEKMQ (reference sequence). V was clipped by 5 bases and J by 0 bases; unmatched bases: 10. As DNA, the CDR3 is TGTGCCAGCAGCGCAAAGGGAGCGGGGCGCTCCTACGAGCAGTACTTC. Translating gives CASSAKGAGRSYEQYF.

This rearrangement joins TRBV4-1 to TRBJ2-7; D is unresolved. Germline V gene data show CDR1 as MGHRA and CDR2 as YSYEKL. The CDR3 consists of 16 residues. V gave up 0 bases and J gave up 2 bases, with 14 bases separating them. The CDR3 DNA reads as TGCGCCAGCAGCCAAGAACCATCACCCCTAACCTACGAGCAGTACTTC. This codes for CASSQEPSPLTYEQYF.

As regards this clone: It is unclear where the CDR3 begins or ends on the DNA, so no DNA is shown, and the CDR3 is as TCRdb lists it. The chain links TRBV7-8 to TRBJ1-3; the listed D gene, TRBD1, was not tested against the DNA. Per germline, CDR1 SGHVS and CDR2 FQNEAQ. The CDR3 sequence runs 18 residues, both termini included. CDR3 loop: CASSLVRARGLIGNTIYF.

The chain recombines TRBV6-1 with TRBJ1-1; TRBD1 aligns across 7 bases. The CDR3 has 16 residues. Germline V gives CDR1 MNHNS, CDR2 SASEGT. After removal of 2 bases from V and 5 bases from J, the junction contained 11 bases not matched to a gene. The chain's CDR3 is CASSEWGQQWGTEAFF. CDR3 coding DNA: TGTGCCAGCAGTGAATGGGGACAGCAATGGGGGACTGAAGCTTTCTTT.

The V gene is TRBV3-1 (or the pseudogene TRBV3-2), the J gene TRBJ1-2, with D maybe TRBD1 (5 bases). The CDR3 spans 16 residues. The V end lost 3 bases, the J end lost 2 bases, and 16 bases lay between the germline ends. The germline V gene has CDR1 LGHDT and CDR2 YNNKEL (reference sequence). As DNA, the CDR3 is TGTGCCAGCAGCCAGCGGCAGGGAAGGGGCAACTATGGCTACACCTTC. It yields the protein CASSQRQGRGNYGYTF.

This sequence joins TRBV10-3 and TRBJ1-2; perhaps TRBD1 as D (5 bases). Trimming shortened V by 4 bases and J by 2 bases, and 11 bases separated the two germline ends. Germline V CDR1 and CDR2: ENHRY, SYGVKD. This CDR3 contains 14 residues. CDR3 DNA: TGTGCCATCAGTGGCTGGGGGGGAAACTATGGCTACACCTTC. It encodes CAISGWGGNYGYTF.

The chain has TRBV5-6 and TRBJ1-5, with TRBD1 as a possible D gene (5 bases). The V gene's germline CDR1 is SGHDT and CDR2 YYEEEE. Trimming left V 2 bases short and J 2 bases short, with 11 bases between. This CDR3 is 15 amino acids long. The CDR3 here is CASSFSGGGNQPQHF. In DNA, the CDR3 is TGTGCCAGCAGCTTTTCGGGGGGTGGCAATCAGCCCCAGCATTTT.

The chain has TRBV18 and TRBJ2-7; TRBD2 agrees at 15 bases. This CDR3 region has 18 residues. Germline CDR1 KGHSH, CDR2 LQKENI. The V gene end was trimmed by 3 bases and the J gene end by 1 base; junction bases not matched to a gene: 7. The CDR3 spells CASSPPGLAGGPSYEQYV. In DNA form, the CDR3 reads TGTGCCAGCTCACCCCCGGGACTAGCGGGGGGCCCTTCCTACGAGCAGTACGTC.

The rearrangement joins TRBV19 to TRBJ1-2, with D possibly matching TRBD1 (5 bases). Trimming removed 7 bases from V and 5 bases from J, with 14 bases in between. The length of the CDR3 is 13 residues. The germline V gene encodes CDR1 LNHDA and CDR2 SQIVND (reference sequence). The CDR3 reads CASTPETGYGYTF. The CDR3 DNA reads TGTGCCAGTACCCCTGAAACAGGTTATGGCTACACCTTC.

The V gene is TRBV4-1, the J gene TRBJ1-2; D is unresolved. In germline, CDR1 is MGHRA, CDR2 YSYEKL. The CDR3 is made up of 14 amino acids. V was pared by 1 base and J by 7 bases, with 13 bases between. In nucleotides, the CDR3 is TGCGCCAGCAGCCAAGGAAGTACCCTGAGTGGCTACACCTTC. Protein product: CASSQGSTLSGYTF.

The chain's CDR3 is CASSQDPLGFVGSPLHF. CDR3 DNA: TGCGCCAGCAGCCAAGATCCTCTCGGTTTCGTTGGTTCACCCCTCCACTTT. The chain has TRBV4-1 and TRBJ1-6; D is uncertain. Germline V lookup: CDR1 MGHRA, CDR2 YSYEKL. V was trimmed by 0 bases and J by 9 bases, leaving 18 bases between them. This CDR3 spans 17 amino acids.

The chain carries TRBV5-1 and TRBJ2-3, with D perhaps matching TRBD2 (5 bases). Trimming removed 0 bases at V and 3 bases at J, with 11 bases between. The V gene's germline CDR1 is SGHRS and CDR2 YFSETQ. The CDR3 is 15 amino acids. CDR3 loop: CASSLARLATDTQYF. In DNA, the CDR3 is TGCGCCAGCAGCTTGGCACGGCTAGCAACAGATACGCAGTATTTT.

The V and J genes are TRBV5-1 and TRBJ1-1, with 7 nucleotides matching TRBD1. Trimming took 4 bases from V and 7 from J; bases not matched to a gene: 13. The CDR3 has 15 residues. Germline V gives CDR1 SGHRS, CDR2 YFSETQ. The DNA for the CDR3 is TGCGCCAGCAGCATCCCCCGGGCAGGGGGAGATGAAGCTTTCTTT. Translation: CASSIPRAGGDEAFF.

The CDR3 DNA reads as TGTGCCAGCAGTTACGTCGTCGGGTCGGTCTACGAGCAGTACTTC. Its protein product is CASSYVVGSVYEQYF. This chain uses TRBV6-5 with TRBJ2-7, with D hard to call. The germline CDR1 and CDR2 sequences are MNHEY and SVGAGI. The CDR3 totals 15 residues. V dropped 2 bases and J dropped 3 bases, with 14 bases sitting between them.

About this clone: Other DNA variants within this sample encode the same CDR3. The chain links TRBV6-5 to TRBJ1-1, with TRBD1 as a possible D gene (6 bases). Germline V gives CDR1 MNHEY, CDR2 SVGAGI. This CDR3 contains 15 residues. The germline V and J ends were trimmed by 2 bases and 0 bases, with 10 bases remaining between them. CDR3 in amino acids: CASSYGGQLNTEAFF. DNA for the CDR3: TGTGCCAGCAGTTACGGAGGACAGTTGAACACTGAAGCTTTCTTT.

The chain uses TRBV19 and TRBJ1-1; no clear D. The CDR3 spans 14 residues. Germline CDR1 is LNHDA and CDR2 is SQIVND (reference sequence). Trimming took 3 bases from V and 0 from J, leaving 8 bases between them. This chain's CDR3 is CASSMWSVNTEAFF. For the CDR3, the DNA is TGTGCCAGTAGTATGTGGTCAGTGAACACTGAAGCTTTCTTT.

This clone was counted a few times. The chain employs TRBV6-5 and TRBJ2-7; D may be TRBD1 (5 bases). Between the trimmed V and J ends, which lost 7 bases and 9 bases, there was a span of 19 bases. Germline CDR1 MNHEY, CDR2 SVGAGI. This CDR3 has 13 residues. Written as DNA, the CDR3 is TGTGCCAGCAAACCCAGACAGAGTCCCAGGCAGTACGTC. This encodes CASKPRQSPRQYV.

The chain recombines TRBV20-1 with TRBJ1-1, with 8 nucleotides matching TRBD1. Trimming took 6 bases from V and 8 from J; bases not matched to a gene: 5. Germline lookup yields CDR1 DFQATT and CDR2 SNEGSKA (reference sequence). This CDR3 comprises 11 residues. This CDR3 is CSALDRGEAFF. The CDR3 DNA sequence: TGCAGTGCGCTTGACAGGGGCGAAGCTTTCTTT.